The 12 T cell receptor beta chains given below trace back to one sample, sequenced in a study of shared clonotypes between healthy human individuals. Measured with immunoSEQ multiplex PCR; TCRdb has only the in-frame clones, and not every one. The table has 1.5 million to 2.5 million clones, about 95% seen once. Cells designated naive CD8 were CD45RO-negative and were positively selected for CCR7, with terminally differentiated effector memory CD45RA+ cells excluded. Sequencing used naive CD8+ T cells sorted from blood. These receptors were collected from a man between 18 and 35 years old in good health.

The CDR3 DNA follows: TGTGCCAGCAGCCCGGGGGAACAGTCCTACGAAGAGCAGTACTTC. As protein: CASSPGEQSYEEQYF. This rearrangement joins TRBV11-1 to TRBJ2-7; D is perhaps TRBD2 (6 bases). The CDR3 spans 15 residues. V was shortened by 5 bases and J by 7 bases, with 21 bases between the two germline ends. Per germline, CDR1 SGHAT and CDR2 FQDESV (reference sequence).

The chain has TRBV7-9 and TRBJ2-7; D is unresolved. Germline V gene sequence: CDR1 SEHNR, CDR2 FQNEAQ (reference sequence). The V end lost 5 bases, the J end lost 4 bases, and 12 bases lay between the germline ends. CDR3 length: 13 residues. CDR3 sequence: CASSHSMGYEQYF. Here the CDR3 DNA reads TGTGCCAGCAGCCATAGTATGGGTTACGAGCAGTACTTC.

The chain links TRBV14 to TRBJ1-4; D unclear. CDR1 is SGHDN and CDR2 is FVKESK in the germline V gene. The CDR3 runs 15 residues. Trimming pared 4 bases from V and 3 bases from J, leaving 12 bases between. CDR3 nucleotides: TGTGCCAGCAGCCCTTTCAACTCACCTAATGAAAAACTGTTTTTT. Amino acid sequence: CASSPFNSPNEKLFF.

J is TRBJ2-2 and V is TRBV5-1; unclear D gene. V lost 4 bases and J lost 4, with 14 bases in between. CDR1 and CDR2 from the germline V gene are SGHRS and YFSETQ. The length of the CDR3 is 15 residues. The CDR3 DNA is TGCGCCAGCAGCCCCGAGCCTACACCCACCGGGGAGCTGTTTTTT. Its protein product is CASSPEPTPTGELFF.

The chain combines TRBV6-6 with TRBJ1-2; D is unresolved. Germline V CDR1 and CDR2: MNHNY, SVGAGI (reference sequence). This CDR3 region has 11 residues. V was trimmed by 0 bases and J by 8 bases, leaving 4 bases between them. This CDR3 reads CASSYSTGYTF. As DNA, the CDR3 is TGTGCCAGCAGTTACTCGACGGGCTACACCTTC.

This clone was found once. Other DNA sequences in the same sample also yield this CDR3. CDR3 sequence (DNA): TGTGCCAGTAGTATAGGCGGTCAGCCCCAGCATTTT. Translation gives CASSIGGQPQHF. This chain uses TRBV19 with TRBJ1-5; D unclear. V was pared by 1 base and J by 6 bases, with 4 bases between. There are 12 residues in the CDR3. In germline, CDR1 is LNHDA, CDR2 SQIVND (reference sequence).

V and J are TRBV27 and TRBJ2-3; 10 nucleotides agree with TRBD2. The CDR3 totals 15 residues. Trimming removed 7 bases from V and 0 bases from J; junction bases left unmatched: 4. The V gene's germline CDR1 is MNHEY and CDR2 SMNVEV (reference sequence). The CDR3 sequence is CASTASGSSTDTQYF. In DNA form, the CDR3 reads TGTGCCAGCACGGCTAGCGGGAGTAGCACAGATACGCAGTATTTT.

This sequence joins TRBV11-2 and TRBJ2-1; D gene unclear. The CDR3 length is 11 residues. CDR1 is SGHAT, CDR2 FQNNGV, per germline. With 4 bases removed from V and 8 bases from J, the gap between germline ends came to 6 bases. Here the CDR3 reads CASSSLDEQFF. The CDR3 nucleotides read TGTGCCAGCAGCTCCCTGGATGAGCAGTTCTTC.

The CDR3 DNA reads TGTTCCCATTCACCCCTCCACTTT. Amino acid sequence: CSHSPLHF. The chain uses TRBV7-9 and TRBJ1-6, with D unclear. The CDR3 runs 8 residues. In germline, CDR1 is SEHNR, CDR2 FQNEAQ (reference sequence).

The chain combines TRBV5-1 with TRBJ2-7; weak D call: TRBD1 (7 bases). CDR3 size: 15 residues. Germline CDR1 reads SGHRS; CDR2 reads YFSETQ. V was pared by 0 bases and J by 4 bases, with 14 bases between. The CDR3 loop is CASSLVEGAGYEQYF. The CDR3 DNA is TGCGCCAGCAGCTTGGTGGAGGGGGCAGGATACGAGCAGTACTTC. Variable domain in full (rest from reference TRBV5-1 and TRBJ2-7): KAGVTQTPRYLIKTRGQQVTLSCSPISGHRSVSWYQQTPGQGLQFLFEYFSETQRNKGNFPGRFSGRQFSNSRSEMNVSTLELGDSALYLCASSLVEGAGYEQYFGPGTRLTVT.

The V gene is TRBV18, the J gene TRBJ1-2; TRBD1 aligns across 9 bases. The CDR3 loop spans 15 amino acids. Germline V gene sequence: CDR1 KGHSH, CDR2 LQKENI. Unmatched junction bases numbered 5, after V lost 3 bases and J lost 3 bases. CDR3 coding DNA: TGTGCCAGCTCACCCCGGGACAGGGACGACTATGGCTACACCTTC. It encodes CASSPRDRDDYGYTF.

CDR3 sequence reads: CASSQDPMTGYEQYF. The CDR3 DNA reads TGCGCCAGCAGCCAAGATCCCATGACAGGTTACGAGCAGTACTTC. The chain joins TRBV4-3 to TRBJ2-7; a weak D match, TRBD1 (6 bases). The CDR3 consists of 15 residues. The V gene's germline CDR1 is LGHNA and CDR2 YSLEER. V was cut by 0 bases and J by 4 bases, with 13 bases left in between.